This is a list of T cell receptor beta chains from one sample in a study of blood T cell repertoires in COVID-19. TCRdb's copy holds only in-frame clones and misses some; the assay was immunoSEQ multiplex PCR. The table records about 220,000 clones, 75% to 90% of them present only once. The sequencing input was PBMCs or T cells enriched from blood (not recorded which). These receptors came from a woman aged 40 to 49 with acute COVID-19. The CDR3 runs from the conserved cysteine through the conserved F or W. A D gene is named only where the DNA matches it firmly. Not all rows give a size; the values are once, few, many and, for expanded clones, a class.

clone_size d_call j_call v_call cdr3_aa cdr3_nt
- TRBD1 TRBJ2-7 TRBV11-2 CASSTPRDRAEQYF TGTGCCAGCAGCACACCCCGGGACAGGGCCGAGCAGTACTTC
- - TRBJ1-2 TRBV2 CASSEDRSNYGYTF TGTGCCAGCAGTGAAGACAGGTCTAACTATGGCTACACCTTC
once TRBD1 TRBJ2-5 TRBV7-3 CASSLTPGGRQYF TGTGCCAGCAGCTTAACGCCAGGGGGACGACAGTACTTC
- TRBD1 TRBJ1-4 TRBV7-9 CASSLQGVGEKLFF TGTGCCAGCAGTCTACAGGGGGTAGGCGAAAAACTGTTTTTT
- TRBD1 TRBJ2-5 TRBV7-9 CASRRGTGSGETQYF TGTGCCAGCAGACGAGGGACAGGGAGTGGAGAGACCCAGTACTTC
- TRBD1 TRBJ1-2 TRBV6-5 CASSSPGQGYGYTF TGTGCCAGCAGCTCCCCGGGACAGGGTTATGGCTACACCTTC
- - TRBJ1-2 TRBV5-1 CASSLAGQTFYGYTF TGCGCCAGCAGCTTGGCAGGCCAGACCTTCTATGGCTACACCTTC
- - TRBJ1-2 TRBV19 CASSIKDSTYYGYTF TGTGCCAGTAGTATTAAGGACAGCACTTACTATGGCTACACCTTC
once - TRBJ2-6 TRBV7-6 CASSLAAAGANVLTF TGTGCCAGCAGCTTAGCGGCAGCTGGGGCCAACGTCCTGACTTTC
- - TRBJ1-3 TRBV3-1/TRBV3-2 CASSPRGGAGNTIYF TGTGCCAGCAGCCCCCGGGGGGGAGCGGGAAACACCATATATTTT
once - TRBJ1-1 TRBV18 CASSPGGNREAFF TGTGCCAGCTCCCCAGGAGGTAATCGTGAAGCTTTCTTT
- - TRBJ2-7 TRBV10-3 CAISDRAGDEQYF TGTGCCATCAGTGACAGGGCCGGAGACGAGCAGTACTTC
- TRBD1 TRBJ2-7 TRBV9 CASSPRDSSFYEQYF TGTGCCAGCAGCCCCAGGGACAGTAGTTTCTACGAGCAGTACTTC
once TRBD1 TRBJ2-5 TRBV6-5 CASTLSGQGPYF TGTGCCAGCACCCTATCGGGACAGGGTCCGTACTTC
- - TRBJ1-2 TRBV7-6 CASSPRPGGANYGYTF TGTGCCAGCAGCCCCCGCCCGGGGGGAGCTAACTATGGCTACACCTTC
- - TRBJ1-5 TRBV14 CASSQGGLIHQPQHF TGTGCCAGCAGCCAAGGGGGGCTTATTCATCAGCCCCAGCATTTT
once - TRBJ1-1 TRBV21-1 CASSKRGGNTEAFF TGTGCCAGCAGCAAAAGAGGGGGGAACACTGAAGCTTTCTTT
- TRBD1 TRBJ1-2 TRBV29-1 CSVLSDRGTTSYGYTF TGCAGCGTTCTCTCGGACAGGGGTACAACTTCCTATGGCTACACCTTC
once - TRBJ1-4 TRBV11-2 CASSLLRDEKLFF TGTGCCAGCAGCTTATTGCGGGATGAAAAACTGTTTTTT
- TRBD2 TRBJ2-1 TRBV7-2 CASSLTLAGGHNEQFF TGTGCCAGCAGCCTCACACTAGCGGGGGGCCACAATGAGCAGTTCTTC
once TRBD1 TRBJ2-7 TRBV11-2 CASSLGTGSYEQYF TGTGCCAGCAGCTTAGGGACAGGGAGCTACGAGCAGTACTTC
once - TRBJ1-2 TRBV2 CATREGGNYGYTF TGTGCCACCCGAGAGGGCGGGAACTATGGCTACACCTTC
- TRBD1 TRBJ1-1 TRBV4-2 CASSQDGQENTEAFF TGTGCCAGCAGCCAAGATGGACAGGAGAACACTGAAGCTTTCTTT
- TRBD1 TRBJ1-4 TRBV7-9 CASKRGQGTEKLFF TGTGCCAGCAAACGCGGACAGGGAACGGAAAAACTGTTTTTT
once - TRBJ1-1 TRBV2 CASSDRNTEAFF TGTGCCAGCAGTGACAGGAACACTGAAGCTTTCTTT
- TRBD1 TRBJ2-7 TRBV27 CASSERKTGVPSYEQYF TGTGCCAGCAGCGAAAGAAAGACAGGGGTCCCCTCCTACGAGCAGTACTTC
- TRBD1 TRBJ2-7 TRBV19 CASSIFLPGGFSYEQYF TGTGCCAGTAGTATATTTCTCCCAGGGGGTTTTTCCTACGAGCAGTACTTC
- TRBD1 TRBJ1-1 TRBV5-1 CASSLAPGTGENTEAFF TGCGCCAGCAGCTTGGCCCCCGGGACAGGGGAGAACACTGAAGCTTTCTTT
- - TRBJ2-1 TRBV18 CASSPTEVMQFF TGTGCCAGCTCACCGACAGAGGTCATGCAGTTCTTC
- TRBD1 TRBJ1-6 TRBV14 CASSGQGRGSPLHF TGTGCCAGCAGCGGACAGGGACGGGGTTCACCCCTCCACTTT
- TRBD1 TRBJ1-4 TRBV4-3 CASSQDGTVNEKLFF TGCGCCAGCAGCCAAGATGGGACAGTGAATGAAAAACTGTTTTTT
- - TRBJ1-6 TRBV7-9 CASSSGQGFYNSPLHF TGTGCCAGCAGCTCGGGACAAGGATTCTATAATTCACCCCTCCACTTT
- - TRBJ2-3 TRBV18 CASSLTRRGLGTDTQYF TGTGCCAGCTCACTAACTCGCAGGGGTCTTGGCACAGATACGCAGTATTTT
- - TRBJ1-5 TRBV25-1 CASSDSGDQPQHF TGTGCCAGCAGTGACTCAGGGGATCAGCCCCAGCATTTT
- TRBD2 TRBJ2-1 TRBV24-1 CATSDPTGTSRSNEQFF TGTGCCACCAGTGATCCTACCGGGACTAGTAGGTCTAATGAGCAGTTCTTC
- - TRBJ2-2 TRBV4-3 CASSQDYRRAGELFF TGCGCCAGCAGCCAAGATTATCGGAGGGCCGGGGAGCTGTTTTTT
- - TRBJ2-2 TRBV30 CAWSLSTGELFF TGTGCCTGGAGTTTATCCACCGGGGAGCTGTTTTTT
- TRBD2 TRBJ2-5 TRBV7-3 CASSSSGFTSGGAETQYF TGTGCCAGCAGCTCGTCAGGCTTTACTAGCGGGGGGGCCGAGACCCAGTACTTC
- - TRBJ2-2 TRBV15 CATSREVQSGELFF TGTGCCACCAGCAGAGAAGTACAGTCCGGGGAGCTGTTTTTT
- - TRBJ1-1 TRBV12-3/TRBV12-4 CASRDRNTEAFF TGTGCCAGCAGGGACAGAAACACTGAAGCTTTCTTT
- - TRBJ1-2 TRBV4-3 CASSPKGVDSGYGYTF TGCGCCAGCAGCCCAAAAGGCGTCGACAGTGGCTATGGCTACACCTTC
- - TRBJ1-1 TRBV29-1 CSVDLRQGGGEAFF TGCAGCGTTGATTTGAGGCAGGGTGGTGGTGAAGCTTTCTTT
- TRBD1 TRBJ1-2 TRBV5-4 CASSLNIQGVGYTF TGTGCCAGCAGCCTTAACATCCAGGGGGTTGGCTACACCTTC
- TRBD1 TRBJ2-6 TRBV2 CASRYRGSSGANVLTF TGTGCCAGCCGATACAGGGGGAGCTCTGGGGCCAACGTCCTGACTTTC
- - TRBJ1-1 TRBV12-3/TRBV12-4 CASSLEGVGEAFF TGTGCCAGCAGTTTAGAGGGAGTAGGCGAAGCTTTCTTT
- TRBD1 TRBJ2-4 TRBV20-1 CSASLGQGADIQYF TGCAGTGCTAGTTTGGGACAGGGGGCAGACATTCAGTACTTC
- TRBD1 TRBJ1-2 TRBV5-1 CASSLVVGQGSYTF TGCGCCAGCAGCTTGGTGGTGGGACAGGGGAGCTACACCTTC
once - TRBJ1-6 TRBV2 CASSPEGGYNSPLHF TGTGCCAGCAGTCCCGAGGGCGGGTATAATTCACCCCTCCACTTT
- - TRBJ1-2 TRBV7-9 CASSLGGLSWGYTF TGTGCCAGCAGCTTAGGTGGGCTCTCTTGGGGCTACACCTTC
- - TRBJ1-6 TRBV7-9 CASSLTDYNSPLHF TGTGCCAGCAGCTTAACAGATTATAATTCACCCCTCCACTTT
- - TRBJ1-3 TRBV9 CASSPPGGWPGNTIYF TGTGCCAGCAGCCCCCCCGGGGGTTGGCCGGGAAACACCATATATTTT
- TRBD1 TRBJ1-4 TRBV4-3 CASSQRQGWGEKLFF TGCGCCAGCAGCCAGAGACAGGGGTGGGGGGAAAAACTGTTTTTT
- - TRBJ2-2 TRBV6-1 CASSGPVPGIWAGELFF TGTGCCAGCAGTGGACCCGTGCCGGGGATATGGGCCGGGGAGCTGTTTTTT
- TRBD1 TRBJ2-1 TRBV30 CAWGTGYTYNEQFF TGTGCCTGGGGGACAGGGTATACCTACAATGAGCAGTTCTTC
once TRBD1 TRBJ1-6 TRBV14 CASSQTGQRNSPLHF TGTGCCAGCAGCCAAACGGGACAGCGAAATTCACCCCTCCACTTT
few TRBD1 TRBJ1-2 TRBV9 CASSAQAGGIGGYTF TGTGCCAGCAGCGCCCAGGCAGGGGGGATAGGTGGCTACACCTTC
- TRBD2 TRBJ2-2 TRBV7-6 CASSRGGTGELFF TGTGCCAGCAGCCGCGGGGGGACCGGGGAGCTGTTTTTT
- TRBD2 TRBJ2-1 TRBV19 CASSPRDYLNEQFF TGTGCCAGTAGCCCTCGGGACTACCTCAATGAGCAGTTCTTC
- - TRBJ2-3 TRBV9 CASSVDASWGTDTQYF TGTGCCAGCAGCGTAGACGCTAGCTGGGGCACAGATACGCAGTATTTT